This T cell receptor beta chain is drawn from a study of cytomegalovirus exposure and HLA in healthy donors (dated by TCRdb to about 2017). With respect to the entire study: According to an earlier analysis of several hundred of the donors, about 179 million T cells yielded 95 million to 140 million unique TCR beta sequences and roughly 280 Gb of sequence data. Donor age, sex, ethnicity and CMV serostatus were compiled together with the repertoire data. In addition to the first cohort of roughly 700 subjects, a separate validation cohort of 130 or so different subjects was used. High-throughput TCR immunosequencing, statistical association of individual TCRs with disease status, and machine learning were combined to predict cytomegalovirus infection status. Genome-wide SNP genotypes for about 65% of the roughly 670 donors were used in a later genetic analysis, which treated that subset as a discovery cohort. Because of strong linkage in the cohort, roughly 5 DR-DQ haplotypes were treated as single units for association and clustering. The T cell repertoires of under 700 subjects were profiled by immunosequencing and related to cytomegalovirus serostatus. The genetic ancestry cluster associated with self-reported Caucasian donors included about four fifths of the roughly 410 genotyped donors. The number of typed donors differed by locus: about 629-640 for A, B, C, DRB1 and DQB1; some 500 for DQA1; about 600 for DPA1; and around 470 for DPB1. A later analysis re-examined previously published TCR beta repertoires from more than 550 donors and added high-resolution HLA genotyping to investigate patterns of TCR occurrence. HLA typing included class I and class II loci at four-digit resolution. The aim of the study was to test whether cataloging public T cell receptors could identify signatures of past pathogen exposure. Among 350 to 400 genotyped donors of the cohort, an average of roughly 240,000 unique TCR beta nucleotide sequences were sequenced per donor, around a sixth of them non-productive. Rather than drawing on any new phenotypic data, the later analysis identified candidate immune exposures from TCR beta sequences and the way those sequences occurred across donors. Roughly 300 gigabases of sequencing data and tens of millions of unique TCR sequences were included in an early release covering 550 to 800 HLA-typed donors. Every discovery cohort repertoire had been produced on one sequencing platform. In an earlier analysis of around 540 of the donors, high-throughput TCR beta sequencing was used to judge whether each TCR beta V gene segment behaved as functional or pseudogenic. Here is what the overall study found, with its caveats: Most TCR sequences were seen in very few donors, while some public TCRs were found in many individuals. The classifier was reported to diagnose cytomegalovirus status with high specificity and sensitivity in both the original and validation cohorts. CMV serostatus was the only immune exposure information available for the cohort. At a false discovery rate of 0.05, a later analysis linked under 20,000 TCR beta sequences to specific HLA alleles. HLA typing was unavailable for some donors at each locus, so association tests used only the typed subset. In a later analysis, HLA-associated TCR beta chains showed more clonal expansion and lower generation probabilities than non-associated chains that were equally common. Correlated functional status among segregating V segments might be attributable to linkage disequilibrium, but an unknown experimental factor could not be ruled out. A later analysis found that most CMV-associated TCR beta chains appeared HLA-restricted, with HLA associations seemingly driven largely by CMV exposure. A further reported finding was that TCR beta sequences accurately predicted the HLA-A and HLA-B alleles for most subjects in the first cohort. In an earlier analysis of roughly 500 of the donors, most TCR beta V segments appeared in productive rearrangements about 87% or about 30% of the time, broadly matching IMGT annotations. The study listed 164 TCR beta chains as associated with cytomegalovirus. Sequencing depth was assumed to be roughly uniform across donors in the presence/absence analyses, though that assumption may not hold. When HLA alleles, especially DR and DQ, strongly co-occurred, attributing TCR associations to individual alleles was difficult. According to a later genetic analysis, donors in an Asian-associated ancestry cluster had fewer N-insertions in productive TCRs than the roughly 700-donor mean. In vitro tests confirmed that three of the cytomegalovirus-associated TCR beta chains recognize cytomegalovirus antigens. Only TCR beta chains were sequenced in this cohort, and the absence of alpha or paired-chain data limited detectable features. It was suggested by the authors that the approach could potentially be generalized to other disease states and immunological phenotypes. According to a later analysis, parvovirus B19, influenza, CMV and Epstein-Barr virus appeared linked to several top co-occurrence clusters. V-gene and J-gene trimming of TCR beta chains was associated with a missense DCLRE1C variant in a later genetic analysis, and the association was replicated in an independent cohort. Some IMGT-functional V segments, including TRBV6-2 and TRBV6-3, could not be distinguished by the 87-base-pair reads and were therefore excluded. The sequencing pipeline was judged likely to have produced a cluster of highly shared sequence variants as a technical artifact. A later analysis found that TCR association rates varied across HLA loci, with DRB1 alleles showing the most associated TCRs and HLA-C alleles the fewest. Because counts were too low, roughly 17 rarely observed V segments, including chromosome 9 orphons, were left out of the earlier analysis of over 550 of the donors.

The junction carries 18 bases between V and J, which are trimmed by 3 bases and 6 bases respectively. CDR1 and CDR2 are drawn from the germline V gene (reference sequence): LNHDA, SQIVND. From the cysteine up to the phenylalanine, the CDR3 has a length of 16 residues. Only the CDR3 portion is preserved as DNA: 48 bases, with reading frame beginning at the first base. In regard to this clone: Its binding antigen is unknown.

The protocol used for the library was the immunoSEQ multiplex PCR assay. For the multiplex PCR, a mixture combining 60 forward primers for TCR Vbeta segments and 13 reverse primers for TCR Jbeta segments was used. Amplification of the CDR3 region of rearranged TCR beta genes was performed with a multiplex PCR assay on genomic DNA. On the Illumina HiSeq System, the amplified TCR beta libraries were sequenced as 87-base-pair reads. Per the source publication's procedure: A later analysis tallied about 77 million unique TCR beta chains across the 610 or so repertoires, and about 10 million of those chains were shared by two or more donors. A nearest-neighbor algorithm error-corrected the raw reads and collapsed the reads into unique sequences, merging closely related sequences to remove PCR and sequencing errors. Alignment of CDR3 sequences to IMGT reference sequences was used to assign V, D and J gene segments. For a sequence to be retained, a match of at least six nucleotides to both a V gene segment and a J gene segment was required. Rearrangements were classified as productive when the CDR3 lacked stop codons and remained in frame with V and J, and all other rearrangements were classified as non-productive. Following IMGT convention, CDR3 was defined as the stretch from the second conserved V-encoded cysteine up to the conserved J-encoded phenylalanine. Sequences without an unambiguous match to a single V gene segment were excluded from the earlier analysis of several hundred of the donors. In an earlier analysis of approximately 500 of the donors, a V segment was called functional when productive rearrangements were above 56.7%, and segregating when the standard deviation between donors exceeded 5%. To diagnose cytomegalovirus status from the catalog of TCR beta chain sequences, a statistical classification framework was built. A later analysis assigned V and J genes by comparing TCR nucleotide sequences with IMGT/GENE-DB human TR gene sequences. Using the TCRdist pipeline, a later analysis assigned CDR3 sequences along with most-parsimonious VDJ recombination scenarios. In a later analysis, each TCR beta chain was defined by its CDR3 amino acid sequence together with its V-gene family, and reads lacking a unique V-gene family were excluded. In a later analysis, around 650 highly shared, low-generation-probability nucleotide sequences were removed to address suspected cross-contamination and a sequencing artifact. A later analysis calculated a clonal expansion index for each public chain from normalized within-repertoire ranks of inferred template counts. A later analysis computed generation probabilities with a VDJ recombination model fitted to out-of-frame rearrangements, and checked the results against IGoR. In a later analysis, hypergeometric tests were used to score TCR-TCR, TCR-HLA and TCR-CMV co-occurrence, with a repertoire-size bias correction applied to TCR pairs. A later analysis estimated false discovery rates by permuting HLA or CMV assignments 20 times. A later analysis grouped co-occurring TCRs with DBSCAN, adding TCRdist sequence similarity when clustering within HLA-allele-positive subsets. Repertoires with fewer than 30,000 or more than 120,000 public chains were left out of co-occurrence clustering, as were about 5 repertoires with anomalous nucleotide sharing. TCRdb provides this immuneACCESS table in a form limited to in-frame rearrangements. Some clones are lacking; in checked studies, under half of them reflect an unresolved V gene, and why the rest are absent is not known. The DNA was the basis for D and trimming; V, J and clone size are from that table. The table for this sample shows about 110,000 clones. The ten most abundant clones make up about 0.59% of the sample.

In total, approximately 610 healthy bone marrow donors made up the cohort. At the time of sampling, all cohort members were nominally healthy, though unrecorded immune exposures were likely present. The donor tested CMV seronegative and was one of the 352 seronegative cohort members. A peripheral blood sample was collected from each donor, and TCR beta sequencing was performed on peripheral blood mononuclear cells. Genomic DNA extraction from the blood cell samples was performed with the Qiagen DNeasy Blood Extraction Kit. This TCR came from a man over 45 in good health and CMV-seronegative. Sequencing input: PBMCs. The V and J segments used are TRBV19 and TRBJ2-1; the D gene is perhaps TRBD2, on 5 matching bases. The CDR3 here reads CASSITGGPYPNEQFF. In nucleotides, the sequence is TGTGCCAGTAGTATTACGGGCGGGCCTTACCCCAATGAGCAGTTCTTC.